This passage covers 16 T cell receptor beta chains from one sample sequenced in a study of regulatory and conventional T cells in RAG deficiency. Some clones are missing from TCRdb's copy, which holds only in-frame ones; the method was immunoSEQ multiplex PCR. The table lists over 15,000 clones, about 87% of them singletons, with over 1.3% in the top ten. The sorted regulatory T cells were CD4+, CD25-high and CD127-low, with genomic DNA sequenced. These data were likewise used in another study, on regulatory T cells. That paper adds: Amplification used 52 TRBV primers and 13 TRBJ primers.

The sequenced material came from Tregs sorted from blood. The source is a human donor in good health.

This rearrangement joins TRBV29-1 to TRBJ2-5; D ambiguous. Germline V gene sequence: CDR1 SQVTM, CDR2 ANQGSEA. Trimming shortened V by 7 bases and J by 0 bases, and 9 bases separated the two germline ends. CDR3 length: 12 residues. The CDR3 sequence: CSGRTYQETQYF. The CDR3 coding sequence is TGCAGCGGACGGACCTACCAAGAGACCCAGTACTTC. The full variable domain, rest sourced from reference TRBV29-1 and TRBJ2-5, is SAVISQKPSRDICQRGTSLTIQCQVDSQVTMMFWYRQQPGQSLTLIATANQGSEATYESGFVIDKFPISRPNLTFSTLTVSNMSPEDSSIYLCSGRTYQETQYFGPGTRLLVL.

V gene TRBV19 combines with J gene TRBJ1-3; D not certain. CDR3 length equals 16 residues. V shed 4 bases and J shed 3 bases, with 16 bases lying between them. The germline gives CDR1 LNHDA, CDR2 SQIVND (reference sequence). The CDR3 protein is CASSKLGGGRGNTIYF. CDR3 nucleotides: TGTGCCAGTAGTAAGCTGGGAGGCGGTCGTGGAAACACCATATATTTT.

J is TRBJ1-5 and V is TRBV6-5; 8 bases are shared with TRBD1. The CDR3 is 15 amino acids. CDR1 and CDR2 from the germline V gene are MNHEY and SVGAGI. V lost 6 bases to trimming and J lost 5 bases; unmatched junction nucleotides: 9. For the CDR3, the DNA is TGTGCCAGCAGCCAAACACAGGGGGGATATCAGCCCCAGCATTTT. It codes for CASSQTQGGYQPQHF.

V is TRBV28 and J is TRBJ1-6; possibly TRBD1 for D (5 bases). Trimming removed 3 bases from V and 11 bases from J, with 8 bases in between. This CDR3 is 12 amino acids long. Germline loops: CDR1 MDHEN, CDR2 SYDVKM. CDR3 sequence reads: CASSLRGTPLHF. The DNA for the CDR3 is TGTGCCAGCAGTTTGAGGGGTACACCCCTCCACTTT.

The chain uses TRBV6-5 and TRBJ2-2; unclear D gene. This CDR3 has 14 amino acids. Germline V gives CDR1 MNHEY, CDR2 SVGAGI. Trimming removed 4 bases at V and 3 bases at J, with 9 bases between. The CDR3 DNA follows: TGTGCCAGCAGTTTAGTACCCGACACCGGGGAGCTGTTTTTT. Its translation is CASSLVPDTGELFF.

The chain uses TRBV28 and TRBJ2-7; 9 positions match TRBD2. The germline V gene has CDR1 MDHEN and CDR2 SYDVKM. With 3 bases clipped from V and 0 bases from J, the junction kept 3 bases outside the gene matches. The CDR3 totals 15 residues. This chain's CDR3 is CASSLTSGSSYEQYF. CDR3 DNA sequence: TGTGCCAGCAGTTTGACTAGCGGCAGCTCCTACGAGCAGTACTTC.

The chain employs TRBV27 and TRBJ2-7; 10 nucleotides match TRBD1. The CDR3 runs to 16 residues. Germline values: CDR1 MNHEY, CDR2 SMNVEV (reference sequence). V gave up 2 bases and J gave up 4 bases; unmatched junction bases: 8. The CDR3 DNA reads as TGTGCCAGCAGTTTACTGATAGGACAGGGGGGTTACGAGCAGTACTTC. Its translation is CASSLLIGQGGYEQYF.

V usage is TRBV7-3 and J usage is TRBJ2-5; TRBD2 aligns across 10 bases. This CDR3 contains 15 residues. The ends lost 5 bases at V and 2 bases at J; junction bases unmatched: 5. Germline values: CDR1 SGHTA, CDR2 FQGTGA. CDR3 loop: CASSKLAGLQETQYF. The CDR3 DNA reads TGTGCCAGCAGCAAACTAGCGGGGCTACAAGAGACCCAGTACTTC. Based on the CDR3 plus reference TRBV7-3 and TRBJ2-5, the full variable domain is GAGVSQTPSNKVTEKGKYVELRCDPISGHTALYWYRQSLGQGPEFLIYFQGTGAADDSGLPNDRFFAVRPEGSVSTLKIQRTERGDSAVYLCASSKLAGLQETQYFGPGTRLLVL.

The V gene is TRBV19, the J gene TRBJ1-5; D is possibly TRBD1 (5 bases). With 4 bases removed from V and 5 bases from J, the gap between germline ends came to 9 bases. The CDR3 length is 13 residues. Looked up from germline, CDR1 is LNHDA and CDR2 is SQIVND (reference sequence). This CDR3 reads CASSRGKDQPQHF. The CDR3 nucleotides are TGTGCCAGTAGTAGGGGGAAGGATCAGCCCCAGCATTTT.

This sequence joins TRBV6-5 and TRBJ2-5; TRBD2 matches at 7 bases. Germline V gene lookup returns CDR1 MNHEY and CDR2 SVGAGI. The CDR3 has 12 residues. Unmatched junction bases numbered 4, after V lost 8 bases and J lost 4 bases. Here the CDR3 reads CASGGERETQYF. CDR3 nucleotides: TGTGCCAGCGGGGGGGAGAGAGAGACCCAGTACTTC.

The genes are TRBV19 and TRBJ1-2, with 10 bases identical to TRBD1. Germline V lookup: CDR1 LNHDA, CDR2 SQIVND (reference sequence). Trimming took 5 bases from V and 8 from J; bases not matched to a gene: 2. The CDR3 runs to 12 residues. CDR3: CASSPGQGGYTF. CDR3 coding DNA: TGTGCCAGTAGTCCGGGACAGGGGGGCTACACCTTC.

CDR3 coding DNA: TGTGCAAGTCGCTTAAATAGCGGGGGGGCCGATGAGCAGTTCTTC. It encodes CASRLNSGGADEQFF. The chain couples TRBV12-2 to TRBJ2-1; the D segment call TRBD2 is taken from the table without a DNA check. TRBV12-2 counts as a pseudogene. The CDR3 extends over 15 amino acids.

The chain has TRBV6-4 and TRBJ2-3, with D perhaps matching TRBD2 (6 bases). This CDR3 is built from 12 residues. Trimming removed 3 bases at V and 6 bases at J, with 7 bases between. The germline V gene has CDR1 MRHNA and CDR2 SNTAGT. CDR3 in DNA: TGTGCCAGCAGTGAGGAGGGGGATACGCAGTATTTT. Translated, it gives CASSEEGDTQYF.

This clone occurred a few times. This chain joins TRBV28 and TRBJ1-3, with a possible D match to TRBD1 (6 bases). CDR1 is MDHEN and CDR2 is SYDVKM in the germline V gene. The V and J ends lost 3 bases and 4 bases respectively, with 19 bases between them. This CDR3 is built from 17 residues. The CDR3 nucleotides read TGTGCCAGCAGTTTGTCTGGCAGACAGGCGTCGGGAAACACCATATATTTT. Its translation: CASSLSGRQASGNTIYF.

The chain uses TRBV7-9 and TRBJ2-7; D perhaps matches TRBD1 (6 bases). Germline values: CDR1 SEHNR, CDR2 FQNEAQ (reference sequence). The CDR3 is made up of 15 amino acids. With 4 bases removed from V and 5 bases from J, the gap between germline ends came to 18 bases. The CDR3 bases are TGTGCCAGCAGCTCACAAAACAGGGTTTTCAACGAGCAGTACTTC. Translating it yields CASSSQNRVFNEQYF.

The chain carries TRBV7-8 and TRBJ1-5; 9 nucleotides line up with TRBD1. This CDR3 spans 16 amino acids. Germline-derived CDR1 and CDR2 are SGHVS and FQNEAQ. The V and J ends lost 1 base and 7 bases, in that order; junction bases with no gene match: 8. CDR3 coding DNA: TGTGCCAGCAGCTTAGAGGGACAGGGTTCTAAACAGCCCCAGCATTTT. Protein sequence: CASSLEGQGSKQPQHF.